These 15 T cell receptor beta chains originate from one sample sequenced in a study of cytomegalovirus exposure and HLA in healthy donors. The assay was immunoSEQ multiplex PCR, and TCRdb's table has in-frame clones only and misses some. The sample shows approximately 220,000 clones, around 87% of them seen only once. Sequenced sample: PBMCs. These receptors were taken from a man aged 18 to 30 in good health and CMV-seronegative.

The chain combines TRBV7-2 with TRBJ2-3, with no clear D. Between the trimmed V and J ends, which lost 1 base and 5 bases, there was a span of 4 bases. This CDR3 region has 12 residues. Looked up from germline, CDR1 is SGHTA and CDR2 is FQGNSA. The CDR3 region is CASSLGRDTQYF. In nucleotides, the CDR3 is TGTGCCAGCAGCTTAGGTAGAGATACGCAGTATTTT.

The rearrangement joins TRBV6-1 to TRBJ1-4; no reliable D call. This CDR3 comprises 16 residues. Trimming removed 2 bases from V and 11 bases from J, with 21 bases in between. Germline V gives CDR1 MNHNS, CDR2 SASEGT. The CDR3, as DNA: TGTGCCAGCAGTGAACTGCGTGGGGAGCCGCGTATGAAACTGTTTTTT. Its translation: CASSELRGEPRMKLFF.

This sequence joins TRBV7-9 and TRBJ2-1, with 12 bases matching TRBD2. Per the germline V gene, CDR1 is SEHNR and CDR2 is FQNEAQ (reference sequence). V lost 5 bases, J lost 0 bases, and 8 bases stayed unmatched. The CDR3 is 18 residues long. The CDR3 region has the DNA TGTGCCAGCAGCGTTCGACTAGCGGGGGACGTCTCCTACAATGAGCAGTTCTTC. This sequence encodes CASSVRLAGDVSYNEQFF.

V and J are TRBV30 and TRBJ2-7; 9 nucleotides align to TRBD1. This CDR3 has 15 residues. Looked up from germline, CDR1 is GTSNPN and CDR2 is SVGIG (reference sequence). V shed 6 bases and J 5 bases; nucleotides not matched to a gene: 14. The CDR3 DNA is TGTGCCTGCTACCTAATGGGACAGGGTCTCCACGAGCAGTACTTC. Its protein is CACYLMGQGLHEQYF.

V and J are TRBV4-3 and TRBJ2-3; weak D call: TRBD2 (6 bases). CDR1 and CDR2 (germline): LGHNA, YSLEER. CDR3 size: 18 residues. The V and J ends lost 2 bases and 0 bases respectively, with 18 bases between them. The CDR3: CASSQLPRQSGSTDTQYF. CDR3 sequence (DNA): TGCGCCAGCAGCCAACTCCCGCGGCAAAGCGGGAGCACAGATACGCAGTATTTT.

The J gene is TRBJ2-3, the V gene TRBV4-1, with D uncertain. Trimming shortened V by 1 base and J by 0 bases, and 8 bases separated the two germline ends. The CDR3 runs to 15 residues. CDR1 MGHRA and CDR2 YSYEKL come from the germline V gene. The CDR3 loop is CASSQVIASTDTQYF. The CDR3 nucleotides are TGCGCCAGCAGCCAAGTAATCGCGAGCACAGATACGCAGTATTTT.

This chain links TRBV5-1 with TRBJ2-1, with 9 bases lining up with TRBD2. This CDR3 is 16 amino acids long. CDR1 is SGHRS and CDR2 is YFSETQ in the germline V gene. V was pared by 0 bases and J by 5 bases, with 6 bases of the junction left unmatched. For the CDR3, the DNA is TGCGCCAGCAGCTTGGCAGACGCGGGAGGGAACAATGAGCAGTTCTTC. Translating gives CASSLADAGGNNEQFF.

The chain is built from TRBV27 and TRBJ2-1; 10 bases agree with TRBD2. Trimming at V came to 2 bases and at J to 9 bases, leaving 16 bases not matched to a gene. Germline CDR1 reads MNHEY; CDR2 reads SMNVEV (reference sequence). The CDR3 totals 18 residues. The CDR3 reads CASSLIYVGAGGGTEQFF. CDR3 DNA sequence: TGTGCCAGCAGTTTAATTTATGTAGGAGCGGGAGGGGGGACTGAGCAGTTCTTC.

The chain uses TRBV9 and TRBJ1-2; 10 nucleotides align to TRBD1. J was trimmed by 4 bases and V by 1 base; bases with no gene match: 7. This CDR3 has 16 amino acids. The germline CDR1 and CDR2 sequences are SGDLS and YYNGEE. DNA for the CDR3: TGTGCCAGCAGCGTAAACCGGGACAGGGGTTTCTATGGCTACACCTTC. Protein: CASSVNRDRGFYGYTF.

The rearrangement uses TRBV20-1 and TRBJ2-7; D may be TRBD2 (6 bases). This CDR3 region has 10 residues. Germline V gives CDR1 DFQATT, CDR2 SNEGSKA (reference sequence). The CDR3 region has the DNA TGCGGTACGGGGGTCTACGAGCAGTACTTC. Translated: CGTGVYEQYF.

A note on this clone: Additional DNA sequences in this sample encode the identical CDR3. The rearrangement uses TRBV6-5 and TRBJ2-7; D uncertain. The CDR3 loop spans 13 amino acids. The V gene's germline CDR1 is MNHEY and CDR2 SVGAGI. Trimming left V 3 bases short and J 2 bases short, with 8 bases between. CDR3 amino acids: CASSYPGTYEQYF. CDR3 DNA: TGTGCCAGCAGTTATCCAGGTACCTACGAGCAGTACTTC.

CDR3 nucleotides: TGTGCCAGCAGAACCGGGACTAGCTTAGATACGCAGTATTTT. Translating it yields CASRTGTSLDTQYF. This rearrangement joins TRBV6-6 to TRBJ2-3; 9 nucleotides match TRBD2. Germline lookup yields CDR1 MNHNY and CDR2 SVGAGI (reference sequence). V was clipped by 6 bases and J by 5 bases; unmatched bases: 6. The CDR3 is 14 residues long.

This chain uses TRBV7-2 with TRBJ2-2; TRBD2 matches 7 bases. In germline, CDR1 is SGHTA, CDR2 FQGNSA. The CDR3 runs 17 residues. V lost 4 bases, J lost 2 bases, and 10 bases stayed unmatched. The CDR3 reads CASSSTGASGNTGELFF. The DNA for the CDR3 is TGTGCCAGCAGCTCGACTGGGGCTAGCGGTAACACCGGGGAGCTGTTTTTT.

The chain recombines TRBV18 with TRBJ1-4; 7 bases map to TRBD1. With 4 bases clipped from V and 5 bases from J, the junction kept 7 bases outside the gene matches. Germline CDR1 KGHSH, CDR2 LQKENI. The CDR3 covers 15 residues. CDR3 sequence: CASSRTGTENEKLFF. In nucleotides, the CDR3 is TGTGCCAGCTCACGAACCGGGACAGAGAATGAAAAACTGTTTTTT.

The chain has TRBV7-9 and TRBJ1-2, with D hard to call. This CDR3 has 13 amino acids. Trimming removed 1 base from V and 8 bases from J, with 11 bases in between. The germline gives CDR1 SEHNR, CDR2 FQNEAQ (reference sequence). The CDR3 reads CASSLDQERGYTF. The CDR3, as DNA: TGTGCCAGCAGCTTAGATCAGGAGCGGGGCTACACCTTC.